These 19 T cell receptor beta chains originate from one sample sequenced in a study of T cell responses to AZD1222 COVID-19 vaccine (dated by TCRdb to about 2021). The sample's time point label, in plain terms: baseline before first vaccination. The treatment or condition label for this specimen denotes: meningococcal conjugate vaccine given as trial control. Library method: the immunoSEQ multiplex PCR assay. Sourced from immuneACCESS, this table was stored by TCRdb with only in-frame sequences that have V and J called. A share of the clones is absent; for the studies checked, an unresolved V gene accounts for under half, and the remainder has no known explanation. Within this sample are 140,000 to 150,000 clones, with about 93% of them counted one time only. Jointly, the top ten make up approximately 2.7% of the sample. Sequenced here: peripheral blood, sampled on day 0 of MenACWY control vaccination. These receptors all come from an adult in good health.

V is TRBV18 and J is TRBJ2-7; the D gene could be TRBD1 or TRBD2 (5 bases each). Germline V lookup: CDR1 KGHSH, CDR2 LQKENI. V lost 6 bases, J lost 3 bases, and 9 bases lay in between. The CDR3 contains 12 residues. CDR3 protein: CASSPRGYEQYF. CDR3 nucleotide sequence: TGTGCCAGCTCGCCGAGGGGCTACGAGCAGTACTTC.

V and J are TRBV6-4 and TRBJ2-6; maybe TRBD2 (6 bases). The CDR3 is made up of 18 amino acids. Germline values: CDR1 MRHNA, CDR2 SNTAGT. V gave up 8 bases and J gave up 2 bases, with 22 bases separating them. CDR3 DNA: TGTGCCAGCGGCCCTCCGTGTTGGGGGGTGACTGGGGCCAACGTCCTGACTTTC. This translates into CASGPPCWGVTGANVLTF.

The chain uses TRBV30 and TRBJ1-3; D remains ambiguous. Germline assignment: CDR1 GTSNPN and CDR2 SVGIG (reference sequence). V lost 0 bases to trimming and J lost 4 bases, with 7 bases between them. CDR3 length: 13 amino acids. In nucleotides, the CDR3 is TGTGCCTGGAGTGTATTTCGAGGAAACACCATATATTTT. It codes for CAWSVFRGNTIYF.

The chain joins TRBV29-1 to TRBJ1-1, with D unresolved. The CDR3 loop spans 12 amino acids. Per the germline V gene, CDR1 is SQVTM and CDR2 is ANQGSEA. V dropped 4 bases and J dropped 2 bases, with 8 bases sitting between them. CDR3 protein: CSVGWGNTEAFF. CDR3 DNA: TGCAGCGTTGGGTGGGGAAACACTGAAGCTTTCTTT. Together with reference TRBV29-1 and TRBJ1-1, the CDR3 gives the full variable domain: SAVISQKPSRDICQRGTSLTIQCQVDSQVTMMFWYRQQPGQSLTLIATANQGSEATYESGFVIDKFPISRPNLTFSTLTVSNMSPEDSSIYLCSVGWGNTEAFFGQGTRLTVV.

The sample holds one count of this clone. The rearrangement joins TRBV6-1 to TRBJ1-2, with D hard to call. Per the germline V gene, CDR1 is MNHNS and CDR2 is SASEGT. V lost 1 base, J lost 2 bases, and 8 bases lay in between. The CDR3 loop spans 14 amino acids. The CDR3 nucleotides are TGTGCCAGCAGTGAAGTTGGCCTGAACTATGGCTACACCTTC. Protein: CASSEVGLNYGYTF.

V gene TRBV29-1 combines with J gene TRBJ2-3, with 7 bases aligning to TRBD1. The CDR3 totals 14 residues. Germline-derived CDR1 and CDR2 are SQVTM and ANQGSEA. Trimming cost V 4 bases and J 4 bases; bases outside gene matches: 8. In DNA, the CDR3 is TGCAGCGTTGGGTTTGGGACAGACTCAGATACGCAGTATTTT. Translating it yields CSVGFGTDSDTQYF.

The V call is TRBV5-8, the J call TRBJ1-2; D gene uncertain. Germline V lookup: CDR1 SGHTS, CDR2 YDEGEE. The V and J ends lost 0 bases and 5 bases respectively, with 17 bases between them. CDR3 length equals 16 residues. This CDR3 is CASSLVGPRSWYGYTF. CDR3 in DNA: TGTGCCAGCAGCTTGGTTGGGCCACGGTCGTGGTATGGCTACACCTTC. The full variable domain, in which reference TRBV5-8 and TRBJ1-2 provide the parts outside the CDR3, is EAGVTQSPTHLIKTRGQQATLRCSPISGHTSVYWYQQALGLGLQFLLWYDEGEERNRGNFPPRFSGRQFPNYSSELNVNALELEDSALYLCASSLVGPRSWYGYTFGSGTRLTVV.

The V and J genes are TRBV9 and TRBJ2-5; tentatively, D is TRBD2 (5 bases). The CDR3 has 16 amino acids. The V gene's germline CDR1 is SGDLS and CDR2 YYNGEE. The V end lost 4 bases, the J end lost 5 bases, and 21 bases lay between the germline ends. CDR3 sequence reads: CASSLAGQLGMETQYF. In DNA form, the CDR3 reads TGTGCCAGCAGCCTAGCCGGGCAGCTGGGTATGGAGACCCAGTACTTC.

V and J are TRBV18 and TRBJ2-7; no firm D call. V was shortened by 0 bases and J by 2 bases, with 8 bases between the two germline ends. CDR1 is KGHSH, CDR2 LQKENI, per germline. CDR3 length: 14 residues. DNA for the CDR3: TGTGCCAGCTCACCACCTCAGATCCCCTACGAGCAGTACTTC. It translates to CASSPPQIPYEQYF.

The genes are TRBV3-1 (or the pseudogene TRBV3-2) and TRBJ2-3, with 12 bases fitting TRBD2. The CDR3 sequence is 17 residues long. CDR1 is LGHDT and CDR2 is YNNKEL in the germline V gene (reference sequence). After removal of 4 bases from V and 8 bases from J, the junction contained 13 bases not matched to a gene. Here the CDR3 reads CASSPPGLAGMGGTQYF. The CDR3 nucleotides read TGTGCCAGCAGCCCCCCGGGACTAGCGGGCATGGGAGGTACGCAGTATTTT.

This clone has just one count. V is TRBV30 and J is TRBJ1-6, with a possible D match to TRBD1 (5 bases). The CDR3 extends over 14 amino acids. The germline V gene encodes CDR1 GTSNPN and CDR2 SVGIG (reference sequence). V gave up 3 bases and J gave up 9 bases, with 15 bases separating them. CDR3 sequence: CAWSAGTSGSPLHF. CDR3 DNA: TGTGCCTGGAGCGCCGGGACCAGCGGTTCACCCCTCCACTTT.

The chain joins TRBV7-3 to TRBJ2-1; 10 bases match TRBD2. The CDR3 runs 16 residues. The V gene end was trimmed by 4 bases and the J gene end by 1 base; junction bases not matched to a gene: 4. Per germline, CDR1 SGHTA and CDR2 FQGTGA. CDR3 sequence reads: CASSSLSGRSYNEQFF. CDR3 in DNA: TGTGCCAGCAGCTCCCTTAGCGGGAGGTCCTACAATGAGCAGTTCTTC.

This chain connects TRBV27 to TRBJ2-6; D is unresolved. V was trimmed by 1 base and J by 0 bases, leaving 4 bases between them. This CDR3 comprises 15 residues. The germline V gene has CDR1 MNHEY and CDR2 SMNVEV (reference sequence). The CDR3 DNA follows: TGTGCCAGCAGTTTATTATACTCTGGGGCCAACGTCCTGACTTTC. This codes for CASSLLYSGANVLTF.

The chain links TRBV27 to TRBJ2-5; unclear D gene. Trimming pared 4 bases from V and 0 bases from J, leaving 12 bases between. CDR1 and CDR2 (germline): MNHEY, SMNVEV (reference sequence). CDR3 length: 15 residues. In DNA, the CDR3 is TGTGCCAGCAGTTCAGAAACAGCGTACCAAGAGACCCAGTACTTC. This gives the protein CASSSETAYQETQYF.

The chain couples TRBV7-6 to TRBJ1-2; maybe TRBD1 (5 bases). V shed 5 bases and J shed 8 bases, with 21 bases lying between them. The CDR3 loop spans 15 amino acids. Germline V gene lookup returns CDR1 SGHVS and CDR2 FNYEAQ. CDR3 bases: TGTGCCAGCAGCACCCCCGGGCGGGGGAAAGGAGGCTACACCTTC. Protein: CASSTPGRGKGGYTF.

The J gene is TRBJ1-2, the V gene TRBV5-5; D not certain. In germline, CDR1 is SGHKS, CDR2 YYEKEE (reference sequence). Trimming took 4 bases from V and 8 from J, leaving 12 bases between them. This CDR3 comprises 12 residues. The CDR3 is CASSPNGLGYTF. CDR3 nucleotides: TGTGCCAGCAGCCCGAACGGCCTGGGCTACACCTTC.

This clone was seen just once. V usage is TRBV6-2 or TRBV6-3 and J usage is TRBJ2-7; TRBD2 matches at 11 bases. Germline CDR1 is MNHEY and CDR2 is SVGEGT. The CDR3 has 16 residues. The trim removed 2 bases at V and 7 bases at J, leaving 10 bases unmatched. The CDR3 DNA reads TGTGCCAGCAGTTACCGCCTAGCGGGGGGTCCGCAGGAGCAGTACTTC. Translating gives CASSYRLAGGPQEQYF.

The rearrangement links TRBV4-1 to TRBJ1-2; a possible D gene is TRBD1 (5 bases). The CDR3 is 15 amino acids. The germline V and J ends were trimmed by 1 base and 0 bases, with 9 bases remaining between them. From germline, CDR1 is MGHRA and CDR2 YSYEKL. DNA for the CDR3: TGCGCCAGCAGCCAAGTCGCGACAGCTAACTATGGCTACACCTTC. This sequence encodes CASSQVATANYGYTF.

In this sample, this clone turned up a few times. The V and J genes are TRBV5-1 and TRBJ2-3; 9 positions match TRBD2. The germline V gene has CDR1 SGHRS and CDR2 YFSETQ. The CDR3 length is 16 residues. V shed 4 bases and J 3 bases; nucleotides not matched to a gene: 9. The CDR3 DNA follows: TGCGCCAGCAGCCTACGGGTAGCGGGGGTAACAGATACGCAGTATTTT. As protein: CASSLRVAGVTDTQYF.